The 9 T cell receptor beta chains presented below share a single source sample, sequenced in a study of shared clonotypes between healthy human individuals. TCRdb's table, derived via immunoSEQ multiplex PCR, lists solely in-frame clones and lacks some. The profile shows about 2.4 million clones, around nine tenths of them singletons. The sequencing sample was made of naive CD4+ T cells sorted from blood. Subset indicated: CD45RA+ positively selected. These receptors all come from a man aged 18-30 years in good health.

The chain links TRBV9 to TRBJ1-1; 8 bases agree with TRBD1. CDR3 length: 14 residues. The germline CDR1 and CDR2 sequences are SGDLS and YYNGEE. The V segment lost 4 bases and the J segment 3 bases; nucleotides outside the gene matches: 5. This CDR3 reads CASSPRQGHTEAFF. The CDR3 nucleotides read TGTGCCAGCAGCCCGCGACAGGGGCACACTGAAGCTTTCTTT.

Regarding this clone: At the DNA level, this CDR3 is encoded by other sequences in the same sample as well. The CDR3 reads CASSFASYEQYF. CDR3 bases: TGTGCCAGCAGCTTTGCCTCCTACGAGCAGTACTTC. This chain links TRBV7-9 with TRBJ2-7; D is ambiguous. CDR3 length: 12 amino acids. V was cut by 3 bases and J by 0 bases, with 3 bases left in between. The germline V gene has CDR1 SEHNR and CDR2 FQNEAQ (reference sequence).

The gene calls are TRBV5-8 and TRBJ2-1; 7 bases align to TRBD1. This CDR3 contains 14 residues. V lost 8 bases to trimming and J lost 5 bases; unmatched junction nucleotides: 10. Germline lookup yields CDR1 SGHTS and CDR2 YDEGEE. The CDR3 here is CARPQGETNNEQFF. The DNA for the CDR3 is TGTGCCAGGCCGCAGGGGGAGACGAACAATGAGCAGTTCTTC. The full variable domain, completed using reference TRBV5-8 and TRBJ2-1, is EAGVTQSPTHLIKTRGQQATLRCSPISGHTSVYWYQQALGLGLQFLLWYDEGEERNRGNFPPRFSGRQFPNYSSELNVNALELEDSALYLCARPQGETNNEQFFGPGTRLTVL.

The chain carries TRBV6-5 and TRBJ2-7; 13 bases are shared with TRBD2. With V trimmed by 5 bases and J by 7 bases, 8 bases remained unmatched. CDR1 and CDR2 (germline): MNHEY, SVGAGI. There are 15 residues in the CDR3. The DNA of the CDR3 is TGTGCCAGCAGTCCGACTAGCGGGAGGATGTGGGAGCAGTACTTC. This gives the protein CASSPTSGRMWEQYF.

The CDR3 region has the DNA TGTGCCAGCAGTAATTCCTATGGCTACACCTTC. This encodes CASSNSYGYTF. The chain joins TRBV28 to TRBJ1-2; unclear D gene. Germline lookup yields CDR1 MDHEN and CDR2 SYDVKM. CDR3 size: 11 residues. Trimming took 5 bases from V and 4 from J, leaving 5 bases between them.

V and J are TRBV30 and TRBJ1-1, with D uncertain. The germline V and J ends were trimmed by 2 bases and 0 bases, with 7 bases remaining between them. Germline assignment: CDR1 GTSNPN and CDR2 SVGIG (reference sequence). This CDR3 is built from 13 residues. The CDR3 loop reads CAWSPRMNTEAFF. The CDR3 DNA is TGTGCCTGGAGTCCCCGTATGAACACTGAAGCTTTCTTT.

The gene calls are TRBV2 and TRBJ1-5; TRBD1 might be the D (5 bases). The CDR3 consists of 14 residues. In germline, CDR1 is SNHLY, CDR2 FYNNEI. V was pared by 3 bases and J by 7 bases, with 13 bases between. The CDR3 region has the DNA TGTGCCAGCAGTGAGTTCGCGGGGCGGCAGCCCCAGCATTTT. Its translation: CASSEFAGRQPQHF.

This chain connects TRBV28 to TRBJ1-6; D might be TRBD1 (5 bases). With 11 bases removed from V and 10 bases from J, the gap between germline ends came to 18 bases. This CDR3 is 13 amino acids long. Germline V gene data show CDR1 as MDHEN and CDR2 as SYDVKM. The CDR3 coding sequence is TGTGCCGAGCAGGGTCGAGGACACTCACCCCTCCACTTT. It specifies CAEQGRGHSPLHF.

V and J are TRBV5-1 and TRBJ1-4; the D gene is possibly TRBD1 (5 bases). Per germline, CDR1 SGHRS and CDR2 YFSETQ. Trimming took 0 bases from V and 7 from J, leaving 22 bases between them. The CDR3 sequence is 18 residues long. In nucleotides, the CDR3 is TGCGCCAGCAGCTTGGTATGGGGACCGAGCTTGGGGGGTGAAAAACTGTTTTTT. It specifies CASSLVWGPSLGGEKLFF.